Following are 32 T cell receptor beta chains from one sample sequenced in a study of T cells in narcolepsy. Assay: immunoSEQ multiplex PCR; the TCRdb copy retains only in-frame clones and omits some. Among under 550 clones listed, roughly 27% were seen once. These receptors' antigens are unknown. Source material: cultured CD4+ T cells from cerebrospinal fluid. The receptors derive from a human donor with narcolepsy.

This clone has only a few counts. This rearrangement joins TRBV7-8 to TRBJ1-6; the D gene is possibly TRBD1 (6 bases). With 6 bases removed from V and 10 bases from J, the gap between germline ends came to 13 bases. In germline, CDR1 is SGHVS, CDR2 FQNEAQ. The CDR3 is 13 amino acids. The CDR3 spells CASRVGQDSPLHF. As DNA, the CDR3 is TGTGCCAGCAGAGTGGGACAAGACTCACCCCTCCACTTT. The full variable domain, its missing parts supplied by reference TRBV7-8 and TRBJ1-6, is GAGVSQSPRYKVAKRGQDVALRCDPISGHVSLFWYQQALGQGPEFLTYFQNEAQLDKSGLPSDRFFAERPEGSVSTLKIQRTQQEDSAVYLCASRVGQDSPLHFGNGTRLTVT.

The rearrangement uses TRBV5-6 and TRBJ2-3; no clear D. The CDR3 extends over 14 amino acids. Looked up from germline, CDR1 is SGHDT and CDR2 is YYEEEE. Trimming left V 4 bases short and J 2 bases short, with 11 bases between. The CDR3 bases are TGTGCCAGCAGCCAAGGCGGAAACACAGATACGCAGTATTTT. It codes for CASSQGGNTDTQYF.

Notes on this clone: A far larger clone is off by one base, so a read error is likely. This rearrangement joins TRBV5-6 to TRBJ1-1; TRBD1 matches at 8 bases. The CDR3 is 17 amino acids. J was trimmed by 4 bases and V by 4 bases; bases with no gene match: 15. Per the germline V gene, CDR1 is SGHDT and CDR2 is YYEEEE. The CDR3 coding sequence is TGTGCCAGCAGCCCTGGGATCAGGGGGCGGGAGTCCACTGAAGCTTTCTTT. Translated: CASSPGIRGRESTEAFF.

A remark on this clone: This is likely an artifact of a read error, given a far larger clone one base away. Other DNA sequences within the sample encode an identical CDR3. The CDR3 DNA reads TGCGCCAGCAGCTTGTGGCAGGTCAATGCCATACGAGGGCAGTACTTC. Translating it yields CASSLWQVNAIRGQYF. This chain links TRBV5-1 with TRBJ2-7, with no clear D. Germline values: CDR1 SGHRS, CDR2 YFSETQ. V lost 1 base and J 9 bases, leaving 23 bases between the germline ends. CDR3 length: 16 residues.

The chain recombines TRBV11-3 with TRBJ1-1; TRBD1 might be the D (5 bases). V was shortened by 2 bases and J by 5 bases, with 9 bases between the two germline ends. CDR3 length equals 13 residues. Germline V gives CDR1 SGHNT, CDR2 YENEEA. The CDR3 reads CASSLIDRTEAFF. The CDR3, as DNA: TGTGCCAGCAGCTTAATAGACAGAACTGAAGCTTTCTTT.

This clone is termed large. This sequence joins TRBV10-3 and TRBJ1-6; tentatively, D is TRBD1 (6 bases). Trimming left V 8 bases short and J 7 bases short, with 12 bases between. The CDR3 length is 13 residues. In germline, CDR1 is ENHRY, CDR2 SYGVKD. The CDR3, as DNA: TGTGCCATCGGATCGAGGGGGAATTCACCCCTCCACTTT. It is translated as CAIGSRGNSPLHF.

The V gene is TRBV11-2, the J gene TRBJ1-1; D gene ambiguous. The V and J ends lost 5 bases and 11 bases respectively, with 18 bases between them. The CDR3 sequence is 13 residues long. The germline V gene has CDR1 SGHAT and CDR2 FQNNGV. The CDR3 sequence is CASSRWNGLGAFF. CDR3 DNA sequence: TGTGCCAGCAGCCGATGGAACGGACTCGGGGCTTTCTTT.

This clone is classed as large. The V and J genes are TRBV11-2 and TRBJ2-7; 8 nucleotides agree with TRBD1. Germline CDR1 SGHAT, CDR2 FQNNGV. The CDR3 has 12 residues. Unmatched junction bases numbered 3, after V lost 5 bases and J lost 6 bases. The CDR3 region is CASSRDRGEQYF. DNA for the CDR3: TGTGCCAGCAGCCGTGACAGGGGCGAGCAGTACTTC.

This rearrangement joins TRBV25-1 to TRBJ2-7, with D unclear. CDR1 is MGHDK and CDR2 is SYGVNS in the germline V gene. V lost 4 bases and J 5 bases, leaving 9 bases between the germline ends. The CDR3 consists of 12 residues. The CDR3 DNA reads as TGTGCCAGCAGTGCCGATTGGAACGAGCAGTACTTC. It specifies CASSADWNEQYF.

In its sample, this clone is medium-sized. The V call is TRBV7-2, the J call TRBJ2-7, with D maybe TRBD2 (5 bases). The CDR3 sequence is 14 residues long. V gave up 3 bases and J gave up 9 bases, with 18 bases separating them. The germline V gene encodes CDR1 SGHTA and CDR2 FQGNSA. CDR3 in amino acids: CASSFGENPDGQYF. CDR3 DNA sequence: TGTGCCAGCAGCTTCGGGGAAAACCCGGACGGGCAGTACTTC.

The CDR3 DNA sequence: TGTGCCAGCAGCTTAGGGTCTCCGGGCCTTGGTGAGCAGTTCTTC. Residues: CASSLGSPGLGEQFF. The V and J genes are TRBV7-4 and TRBJ2-1; no definite D call. From germline, CDR1 is SGHVT and CDR2 SQSDAQ. This CDR3 spans 15 amino acids. V shed 1 base and J shed 9 bases, with 16 bases lying between them.

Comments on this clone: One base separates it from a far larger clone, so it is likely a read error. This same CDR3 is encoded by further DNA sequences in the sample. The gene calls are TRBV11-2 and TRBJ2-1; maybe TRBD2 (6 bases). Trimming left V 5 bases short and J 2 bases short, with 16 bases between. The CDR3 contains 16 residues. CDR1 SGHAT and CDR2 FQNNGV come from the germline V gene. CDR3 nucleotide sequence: TGTGCCAGCAGCCGATCGGGTAGCGGAGCCTACAATGAGCAGTTCTTC. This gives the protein CASSRSGSGAYNEQFF.

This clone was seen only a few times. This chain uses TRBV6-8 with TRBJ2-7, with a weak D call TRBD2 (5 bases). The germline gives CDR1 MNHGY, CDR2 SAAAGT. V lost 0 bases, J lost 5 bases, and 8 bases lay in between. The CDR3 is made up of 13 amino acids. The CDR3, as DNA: TGTGCCAGCAGTTACTCCACCGGGAACGAGCAGTACTTC. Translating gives CASSYSTGNEQYF.

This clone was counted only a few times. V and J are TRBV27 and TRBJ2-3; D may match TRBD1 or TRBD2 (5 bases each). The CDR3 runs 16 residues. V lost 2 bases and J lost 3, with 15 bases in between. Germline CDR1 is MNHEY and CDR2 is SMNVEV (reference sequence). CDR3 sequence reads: CASSLVLRGVTDTQYF. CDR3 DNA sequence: TGTGCCAGCAGTTTAGTTTTGAGGGGAGTTACAGATACGCAGTATTTT.

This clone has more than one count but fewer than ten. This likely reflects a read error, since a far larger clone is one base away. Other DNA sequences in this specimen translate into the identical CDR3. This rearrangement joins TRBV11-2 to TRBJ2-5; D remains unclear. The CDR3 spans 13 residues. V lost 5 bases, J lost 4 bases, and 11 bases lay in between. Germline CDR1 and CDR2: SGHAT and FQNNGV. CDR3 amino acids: CASSQQFGETQYF. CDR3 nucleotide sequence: TGTGCCAGCAGCCAACAATTCGGAGAGACCCAGTACTTC.

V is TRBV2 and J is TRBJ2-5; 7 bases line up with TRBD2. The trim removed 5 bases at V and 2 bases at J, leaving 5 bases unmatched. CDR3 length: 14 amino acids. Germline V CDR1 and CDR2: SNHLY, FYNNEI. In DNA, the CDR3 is TGTGCCAGCAGTTACTCGGGGGGTCAAGAGACCCAGTACTTC. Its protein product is CASSYSGGQETQYF.

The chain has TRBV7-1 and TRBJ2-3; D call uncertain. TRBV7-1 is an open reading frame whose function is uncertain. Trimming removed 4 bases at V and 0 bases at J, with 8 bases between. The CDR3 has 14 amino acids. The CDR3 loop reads CASSFTASTDTQYF. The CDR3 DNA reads TGTGCCAGCAGCTTCACAGCTAGCACAGATACGCAGTATTTT.

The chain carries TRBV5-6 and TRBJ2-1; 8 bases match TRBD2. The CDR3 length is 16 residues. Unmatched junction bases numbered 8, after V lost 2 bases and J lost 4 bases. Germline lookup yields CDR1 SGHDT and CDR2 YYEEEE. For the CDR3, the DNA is TGTGCCAGCAGCTTAATAGCGGGAAGTAGTTACAATGAGCAGTTCTTC. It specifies CASSLIAGSSYNEQFF.

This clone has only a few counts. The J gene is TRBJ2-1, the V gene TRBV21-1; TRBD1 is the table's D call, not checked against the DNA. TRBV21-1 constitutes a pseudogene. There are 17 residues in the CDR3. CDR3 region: CASSKEVKGQGYNEQFF. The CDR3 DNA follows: TGTGCCAGCAGCAAAGAGGTGAAGGGACAGGGCTACAATGAGCAGTTCTTC.

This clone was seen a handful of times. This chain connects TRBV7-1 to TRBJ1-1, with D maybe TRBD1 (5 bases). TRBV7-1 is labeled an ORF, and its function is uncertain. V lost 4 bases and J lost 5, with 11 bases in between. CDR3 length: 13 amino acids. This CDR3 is CASSLIDRTEAFF. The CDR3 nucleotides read TGTGCCAGCAGCTTAATAGACAGAACTGAAGCTTTCTTT.

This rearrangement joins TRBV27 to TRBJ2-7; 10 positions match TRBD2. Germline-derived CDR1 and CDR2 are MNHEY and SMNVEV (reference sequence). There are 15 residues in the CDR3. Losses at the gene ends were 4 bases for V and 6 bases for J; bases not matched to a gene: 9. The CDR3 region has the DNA TGTGCCAGCAGTTACTCGTTTCTAGCGGGAGTCGAGCAGTACTTC. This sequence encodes CASSYSFLAGVEQYF.

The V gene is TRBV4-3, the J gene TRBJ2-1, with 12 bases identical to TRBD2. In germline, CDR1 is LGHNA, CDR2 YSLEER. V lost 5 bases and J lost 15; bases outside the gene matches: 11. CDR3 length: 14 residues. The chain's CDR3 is CASSLVSSGRAVFF. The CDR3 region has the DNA TGCGCCAGCAGCTTGGTCTCTAGCGGGAGGGCTGTGTTCTTC.

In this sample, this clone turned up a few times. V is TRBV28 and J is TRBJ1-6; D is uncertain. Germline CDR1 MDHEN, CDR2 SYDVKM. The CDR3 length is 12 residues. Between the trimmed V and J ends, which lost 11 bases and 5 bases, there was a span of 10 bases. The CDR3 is CAALTNNSPLHF. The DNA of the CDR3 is TGTGCCGCCTTAACCAATAATTCACCCCTCCACTTT.

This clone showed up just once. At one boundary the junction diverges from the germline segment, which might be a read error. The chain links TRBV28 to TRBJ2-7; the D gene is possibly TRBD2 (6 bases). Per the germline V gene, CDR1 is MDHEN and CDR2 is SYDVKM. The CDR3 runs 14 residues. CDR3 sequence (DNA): TGTGCCTGCAGTTGCCTCGGGACTCCATACGAGCAGTACTTC. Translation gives CACSCLGTPYEQYF.

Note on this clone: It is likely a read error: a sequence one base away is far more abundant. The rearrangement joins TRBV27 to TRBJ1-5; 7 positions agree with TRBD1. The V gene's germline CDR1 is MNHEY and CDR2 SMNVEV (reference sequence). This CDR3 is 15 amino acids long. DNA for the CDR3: TGTGCCAGGAGTTTATCCGGGACAGGCAATCAGCCCCAGCATTTT. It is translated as CARSLSGTGNQPQHF.

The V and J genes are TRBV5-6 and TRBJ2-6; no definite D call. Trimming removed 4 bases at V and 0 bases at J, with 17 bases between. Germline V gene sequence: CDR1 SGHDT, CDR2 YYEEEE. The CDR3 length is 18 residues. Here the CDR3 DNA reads TGTGCCAGCAGCCAGAATTCGGGCCGGACCTCTGGGGCCAACGTCCTGACTTTC. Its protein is CASSQNSGRTSGANVLTF.

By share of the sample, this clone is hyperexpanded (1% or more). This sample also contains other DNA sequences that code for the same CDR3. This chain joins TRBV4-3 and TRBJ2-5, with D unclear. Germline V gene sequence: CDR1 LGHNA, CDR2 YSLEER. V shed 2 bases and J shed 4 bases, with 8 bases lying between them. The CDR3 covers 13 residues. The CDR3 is CASSQQFGETQYF. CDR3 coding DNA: TGCGCCAGCAGCCAACAATTCGGAGAGACCCAGTACTTC.

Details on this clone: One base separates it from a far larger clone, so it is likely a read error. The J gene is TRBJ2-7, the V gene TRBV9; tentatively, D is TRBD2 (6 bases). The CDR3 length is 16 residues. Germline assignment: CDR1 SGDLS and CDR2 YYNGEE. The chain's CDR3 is CASSVEGASVIGELYF. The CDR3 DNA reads TGTGCCAGCAGCGTAGAAGGGGCTAGCGTAATCGGGGAGCTGTACTTC.

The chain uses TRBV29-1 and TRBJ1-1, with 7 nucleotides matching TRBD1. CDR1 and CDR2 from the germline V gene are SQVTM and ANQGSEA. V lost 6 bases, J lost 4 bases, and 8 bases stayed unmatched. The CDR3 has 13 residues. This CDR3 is CSVSRTGGTEAFF. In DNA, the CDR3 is TGCAGCGTATCTAGGACAGGAGGCACTGAAGCTTTCTTT.

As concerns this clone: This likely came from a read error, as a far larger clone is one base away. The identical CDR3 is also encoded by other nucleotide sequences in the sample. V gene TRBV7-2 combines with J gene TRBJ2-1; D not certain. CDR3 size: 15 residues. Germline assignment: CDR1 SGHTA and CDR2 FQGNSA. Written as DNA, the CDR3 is TGTGCGAGCAGCTTAGGGTCTCCGGGCCTTGGTGAGCAGTTCTTC. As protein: CASSLGSPGLGEQFF.

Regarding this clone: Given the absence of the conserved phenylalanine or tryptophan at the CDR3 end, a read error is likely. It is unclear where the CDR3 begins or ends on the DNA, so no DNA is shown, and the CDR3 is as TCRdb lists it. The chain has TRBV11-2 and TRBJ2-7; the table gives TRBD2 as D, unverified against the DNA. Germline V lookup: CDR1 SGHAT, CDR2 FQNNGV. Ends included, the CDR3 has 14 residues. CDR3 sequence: CASSFGENPGGQYL.

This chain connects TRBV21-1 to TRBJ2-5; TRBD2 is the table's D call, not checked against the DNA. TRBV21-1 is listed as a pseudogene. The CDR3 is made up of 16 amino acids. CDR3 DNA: TGTGCCAGCAGCGATCCGGTAGCTACACTTTCTGAGACCCAGTACTTC. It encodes CASSDPVATLSETQYF.